This TCR beta chain was found in a study of T cells after posttransplantation cyclophosphamide. General study findings and limits: Later post-transplant blood repertoires were often dominated by donor CD8+ memory clones. TRB overlap between skin or GI tissue T cells and blood was limited. Recipient CMV seropositivity and CMV reactivation strongly tracked TRB clonality.

As for this clone: The antigen is undetermined.

The CDR3 extends over 14 amino acids. V gave up 3 bases and J gave up 3 bases, with 8 bases separating them. Germline V CDR1 and CDR2: SGHTA, FQGNSA. Busulfan-fludarabine conditioning, marrow transplant, and cyclophosphamide on days +3 and +4 were administered. Assay: immunoSEQ multiplex PCR; the TCRdb copy retains only in-frame clones and omits some. The sample records some 10,000 clones, approximately 81% being singletons. Material: PBMCs, obtained after allogeneic stem cell transplant with posttransplant cyclophosphamide. The sequence derives from a female patient aged 45 to 65 who received an allogeneic stem cell transplant from a related donor, was CMV-positive, and had no GVHD. The graft donor may have contributed some T cells. The rearrangement links TRBV7-2 to TRBJ2-2; D is ambiguous. The CDR3 spells CASSFNRDTGELFF. The DNA for the CDR3 is TGTGCCAGCAGCTTTAATCGAGACACCGGGGAGCTGTTTTTT.